This TCR beta chain is from a study of graft-versus-host responses after intestinal transplantation. TCRdb's copy holds only in-frame clones and misses some; the assay was immunoSEQ multiplex PCR. The repertoire holds roughly 56,000 clones, with around nine tenths as singletons. Germline CDR1 MDHEN, CDR2 SYDVKM. The CDR3 is 12 residues long. The V gene lost 5 bases and the J gene lost 5 bases, with 9 bases spanning the gap. The origin of this receptor is a human patient who received an intestinal transplant, so some T cells may come from the graft donor. Specimen: PBMCs, collected roughly 120 days after intestinal transplantation. The gene calls are TRBV28 and TRBJ2-5; D is unclear. The CDR3 sequence is CASSAPQETQYF. The CDR3 DNA sequence: TGTGCCAGCAGTGCCCCCCAGGAGACCCAGTACTTC. The full variable domain, rest sourced from reference TRBV28 and TRBJ2-5, is DVKVTQSSRYLVKRTGEKVFLECVQDMDHENMFWYRQDPGLGLRLIYFSYDVKMKEKGDIPEGYSVSREKKERFSLILESASTNQTSMYLCASSAPQETQYFGPGTRLLVL.